Below, one T cell receptor beta chain is given with its context. The germline V gene encodes CDR1 LGHNA and CDR2 YNFKEQ. Trimming stripped 1 base from V and 2 bases from J, with 14 bases between. The CDR3 sequence is 16 residues long. This sample is drawn from a study of OX40 agonist ivuxolimab in advanced cancers. Method: immunoSEQ multiplex PCR; TCRdb's copy keeps in-frame clones and lacks some. The repertoire holds about 94,000 clones, around 87% seen once, with 0.31% in the top ten. The chain combines TRBV4-2 with TRBJ2-5, with D perhaps given as TRBD1 or TRBD2 (6 bases each). The sequence derives from an adult with an advanced solid tumor such as melanoma, head and neck, liver or kidney cancer. The sequenced sample was CD4+ or CD8+ T cells sorted from blood, obtained in a trial of the OX40 agonist ivuxolimab. CDR3 amino acids: CASSQGGGQGQETQYF. The CDR3 bases are TGTGCCAGCAGCCAAGGTGGGGGGCAGGGACAAGAGACCCAGTACTTC.